What follows describes a single T cell receptor beta chain. Profiling relied on immunoSEQ multiplex PCR, and the TCRdb table lists in-frame clones only, not all of them. Counted here are approximately 140,000 clones, about 87% occurring once; the ten biggest clones make up about 11%. The data were obtained in a study of blood T cell repertoires in COVID-19. Study-level background: Donors in the United States, Italy and Spain gave samples during acute or convalescent COVID-19. T cells, B-cell-depleted T cells, or PBMCs supplied cDNA or gDNA.

V dropped 4 bases and J dropped 5 bases, with 5 bases sitting between them. In germline, CDR1 is LGHDT, CDR2 YNNKEL (reference sequence). The CDR3 length is 12 residues. This chain connects TRBV3-1 (or the pseudogene TRBV3-2) to TRBJ2-2; D not certain. The sequence came from a man between 60 and 75 years old with active or convalescent COVID-19. The source material was peripheral blood. The CDR3 loop reads CASSRGTGELFF. The CDR3 DNA reads as TGTGCCAGCAGCCGAGGAACCGGGGAGCTGTTTTTT.